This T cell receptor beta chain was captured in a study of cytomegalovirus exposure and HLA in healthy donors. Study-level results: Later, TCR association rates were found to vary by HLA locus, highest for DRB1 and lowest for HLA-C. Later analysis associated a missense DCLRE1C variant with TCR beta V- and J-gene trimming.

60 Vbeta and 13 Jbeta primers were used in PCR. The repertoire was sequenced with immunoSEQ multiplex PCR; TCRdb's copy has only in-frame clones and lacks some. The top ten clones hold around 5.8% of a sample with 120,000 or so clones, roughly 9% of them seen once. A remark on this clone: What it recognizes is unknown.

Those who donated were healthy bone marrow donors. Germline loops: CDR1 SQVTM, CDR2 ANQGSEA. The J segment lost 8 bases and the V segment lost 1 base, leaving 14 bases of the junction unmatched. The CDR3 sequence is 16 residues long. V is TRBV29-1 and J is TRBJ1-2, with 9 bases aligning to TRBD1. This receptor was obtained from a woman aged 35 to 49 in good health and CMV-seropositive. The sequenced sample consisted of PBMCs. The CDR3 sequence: CSVEGLGSGQGLGYTF. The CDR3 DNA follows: TGCAGCGTTGAAGGTTTGGGGTCGGGACAGGGTTTGGGCTACACCTTC. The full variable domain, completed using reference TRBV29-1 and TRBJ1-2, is SAVISQKPSRDICQRGTSLTIQCQVDSQVTMMFWYRQQPGQSLTLIATANQGSEATYESGFVIDKFPISRPNLTFSTLTVSNMSPEDSSIYLCSVEGLGSGQGLGYTFGSGTRLTVV.